The rows below give T cell receptor beta chains drawn from one sample of a study of OX40 agonist ivuxolimab in advanced cancers. The protocol was immunoSEQ multiplex PCR, while the TCRdb copy is restricted to in-frame clones and leaves out a portion. The data show about 73,000 clones, 90% seen once. The source material was CD4+ or CD8+ T cells sorted from blood, sampled in a trial of the OX40 agonist ivuxolimab. The source of these receptors is an adult with an advanced solid tumor such as melanoma, head and neck, liver or kidney cancer. Both conserved end residues are part of each CDR3. The D gene is left open where the match is weak. Expanded clones get a size class; other rows say once, few or many, or leave the size out.

V	size	J	D	DNA	CDR3
TRBV28	-	TRBJ2-6	TRBD1	TGTGCCAGCAGTCGGACAGGGGTAGGGGCCAACGTCCTGACTTTC	CASSRTGVGANVLTF
TRBV28	-	TRBJ1-4	TRBD1	TGTGCCAGCAGTACGAGGACAGGGGCCGAAAAACTGTTTTTT	CASSTRTGAEKLFF
TRBV7-2	once	TRBJ2-3	-	TGTGCCAGCAGCTTAGGGGCTAGCATGGATACGCAGTATTTT	CASSLGASMDTQYF
TRBV6-6	-	TRBJ1-2	TRBD1	TGTGCCAGCAGCCAGACAGGGGAGAGGTATGGCTACACCTTC	CASSQTGERYGYTF
TRBV5-1	-	TRBJ2-5	TRBD2	TGCGCCAGCGCCGGGGTAGCGGGAGTAGAGACCCAGTACTTC	CASAGVAGVETQYF
TRBV15	-	TRBJ1-2	TRBD1	TGTGCCACCAGCCACGACAGGGGGCCAGGCGGCTACACCTTC	CATSHDRGPGGYTF
TRBV27	-	TRBJ1-1	-	TGTGCCAGCAGCCGAAGGGGTTCCCGCGGGAACACTGAAGCTTTCTTT	CASSRRGSRGNTEAFF
TRBV5-4	-	TRBJ1-3	-	TGTGCCAGCAGCCCCCTGCCCTCTGGAAACACCATATATTTT	CASSPLPSGNTIYF
TRBV4-3	-	TRBJ2-5	-	TGCGCCAGCAGCCGATGGATCGGAGGTGAAGCGACCCAGTACTTC	CASSRWIGGEATQYF
TRBV19	-	TRBJ2-3	TRBD2	TGTGCCAGTAGTAAAGCAGCGGGAGGGGGTCGAATCACAGATACGCAGTATTTT	CASSKAAGGGRITDTQYF
TRBV27	once	TRBJ1-1	TRBD1	TGTGCCAGCAGTGCCGGGACAGGGTGGGTCACTGAAGCTTTCTTT	CASSAGTGWVTEAFF
TRBV5-4	-	TRBJ2-7	-	TGTGCCAGCAGCTTGGTGGTAGCCGGGCCCTACGAGCAGTACTTC	CASSLVVAGPYEQYF
TRBV7-2	-	TRBJ1-1	TRBD1	TGTGCCAGCAGCTTAGCGACCCGGACAGGCGGCGAGGCTTTCTTT	CASSLATRTGGEAFF
TRBV5-1	-	TRBJ2-2	TRBD2	TGCGCCAGCAGCTCCGGGACTAGCGTAAACACCGGGGAGCTGTTTTTT	CASSSGTSVNTGELFF
TRBV23-1	-	TRBJ2-1	-	TGCGCCAGCAGTCAATCGTCCAGGGAGAGGAGGGAGCAGTTCTTC	CASSQSSRERREQFF
TRBV28	once	TRBJ2-7	TRBD2	TGTGCCAGCAGTTGGACTAGCGGGAGTGACGAGCAGTACTTC	CASSWTSGSDEQYF
TRBV7-3	-	TRBJ1-1	-	TGTGCCAGCAGCCGAACACGGAACACTGAAGCTTTCTTT	CASSRTRNTEAFF
TRBV5-1	-	TRBJ2-7	-	TGCGCCAGCAGCTTGGCCGGGTCCACCCACGAGCAGTACTTC	CASSLAGSTHEQYF
TRBV4-3	-	TRBJ2-1	-	TGCGCCAGCAAAGGCAACTTCTGGCCTTCCTACAATGAGCAGTTCTTC	CASKGNFWPSYNEQFF
TRBV29-1	-	TRBJ2-7	TRBD2	TGCAGCGTGACGCTAGCGGGAGTGTACGAGCAGTACTTC	CSVTLAGVYEQYF
TRBV10-3	-	TRBJ1-4	TRBD1	TGTGCCATCAGCCAGGGGGCGCGGGTTGAAAAACTGTTTTTT	CAISQGARVEKLFF
TRBV28	-	TRBJ2-3	TRBD2	TGTGCCAGCAGCCGACTAGCGGGAGGGAGGACGCAGTATTTT	CASSRLAGGRTQYF
TRBV10-3	few	TRBJ1-5	TRBD1	TGTGCCATCAGTCCCGGGACAGACAATCAGCCCCAGCATTTT	CAISPGTDNQPQHF
TRBV27	-	TRBJ2-2	-	TGTGCCAGCAGTTTTTACCGGGTAGCGAACACCGGGGAGCTGTTTTTT	CASSFYRVANTGELFF
TRBV28	-	TRBJ1-5	-	TGTGCCAGCAGTCCCGGGTGGCAGCCCCAGCATTTT	CASSPGWQPQHF
TRBV4-3	-	TRBJ1-1	TRBD1	TGCGCCAGCAGCCTTTCAGGGAGGACAGGGCCCGAAGCTTTCTTT	CASSLSGRTGPEAFF
TRBV5-1	-	TRBJ1-4	-	TGCGCCAGCAGCACGGACATACATGAAAAACTGTTTTTT	CASSTDIHEKLFF
TRBV19	-	TRBJ2-1	TRBD2	TGTGCCAGTACTAGCGGGAGGAATGAGCAGTTCTTC	CASTSGRNEQFF
TRBV5-1	-	TRBJ2-5	TRBD2	TGCGCCAGCAGCTTGTCTCAGGGACTAGGGGAGACCCAGTACTTC	CASSLSQGLGETQYF
TRBV11-2	-	TRBJ2-6	TRBD2	TGTGCCAGCAGCTTAACTAGCGGAAGCTCTGGGGCCAACGTCCTGACTTTC	CASSLTSGSSGANVLTF
TRBV28	few	TRBJ1-4	-	TGTGCCAGCAGTTCCCCCCACGCCACTCGGGGAACTAATGAAAAACTGTTTTTT	CASSSPHATRGTNEKLFF
TRBV27	-	TRBJ1-1	TRBD1	TGTGCCAGCAGACCGTGGACAGGATCCCGATGGGACACTGAAGCTTTCTTT	CASRPWTGSRWDTEAFF
TRBV6-5	-	TRBJ2-5	TRBD2	TGTGCCAGCAGGCCAGCGGGGATAGAGACCCAGTACTTC	CASRPAGIETQYF
TRBV6-5	-	TRBJ2-1	TRBD1	TGTGCCAGCAGTTACACAAGGACAGGGTACAATGAGCAGTTCTTC	CASSYTRTGYNEQFF
TRBV6-6	-	TRBJ2-5	-	TGTGCCAGCAGTCGTGACCCGCAGGAGACCCAGTACTTC	CASSRDPQETQYF
TRBV5-1	-	TRBJ1-1	-	TGCGCCAGCAGCTTGGTGCCGGGGAACACTGAAGCTTTCTTT	CASSLVPGNTEAFF
TRBV2	-	TRBJ2-7	-	TGTGCCAGCAGTGGCCCCACTAGTTGGGGTCTTTACGAGCAGTACTTC	CASSGPTSWGLYEQYF
TRBV10-2	-	TRBJ2-1	TRBD2	TGCGCCAGCAGTAAACTAGCGGGAGAAACTGAGCAGTTCTTC	CASSKLAGETEQFF
TRBV4-2	-	TRBJ1-1	-	TGTGCCAGCAGCCAAGTGGGGGGTCCCACGAACACTGAAGCTTTCTTT	CASSQVGGPTNTEAFF
TRBV5-1	-	TRBJ2-3	TRBD2	TGCGCCAGCAGCACAGGGACTAGCGGGGTTAGCACAGATACGCAGTATTTT	CASSTGTSGVSTDTQYF
TRBV7-8	-	TRBJ2-3	-	TGTGCCAGCAGCCTCCTTAGGGTCGTAACTACAGATACGCAGTATTTT	CASSLLRVVTTDTQYF
TRBV7-2	-	TRBJ1-2	TRBD1	TGTGCCAGCAGCTTAGGAGGACAGGGGGTCTATGGCTACACCTTC	CASSLGGQGVYGYTF
TRBV6-6	-	TRBJ1-1	-	TGTGCCAGCACCCTCGGGCAGAGGAACACTGAAGCTTTCTTT	CASTLGQRNTEAFF
TRBV10-3	-	TRBJ2-2	TRBD2	TGTGCCATCAGTGAAGGGCTAGCGGCGAACACCGGGGAGCTGTTTTTT	CAISEGLAANTGELFF
TRBV7-8	few	TRBJ1-4	-	TGTGCCAGCAGCCCTAGTAGGACTAATGAAAAACTGTTTTTT	CASSPSRTNEKLFF
TRBV6-1	-	TRBJ1-3	TRBD1	TGTGCCAGCAGTGAAGAGGGACAGGGCCTCTCTGGAAACACCATATATTTT	CASSEEGQGLSGNTIYF